This T cell receptor (beta chain) originates from a study of response to subunit inactivated influenza vaccine. TCRdb re-called the RT-PCR reads through MiXCR, storing one row per CDR3 protein. Of fewer than 600,000 distinct CDR3 sequences listed, under 8.5% were seen once; the top ten hold around 14%. General study findings and limits: The authors suggested that every seasonal influenza vaccination recruits few new T cells.

This clonotype was observed at least ten times. As yet, its antigen is unknown. The CDR3 consists of 16 residues. Deletions cut 2 bases from V and 0 bases from J, with 12 bases between. Germline lookup yields CDR1 SGDLS and CDR2 YYNGEE. The chain uses TRBV9 and TRBJ1-3, with D tentatively TRBD1 (6 bases). Sequenced material: PBMCs from blood, taken about 24 months after vaccination. The TCR sequence derives from a man between 45 and 75 years old who received an inactivated influenza vaccine. CDR3 sequence reads: CASSVTDRSSGNTIYF. The CDR3 DNA reads TGTGCCAGCAGCGTCACTGACAGGAGCTCTGGAAACACCATATATTTT.